Listed below are T cell receptor beta chains from one sample, sequenced in a study of blood T cell repertoires in COVID-19. The method was immunoSEQ multiplex PCR; TCRdb's version includes in-frame clones alone and lacks a portion of them. Of around 180,000 clones listed, roughly 80% are singletons. The sequenced sample consisted of peripheral blood. Source of these receptors: a human donor in a cohort sampled during active COVID-19. Both conserved end residues are part of each CDR3. The D gene is left open where the match is weak. Clone size is given for some rows only: seen once, a few or many times, or a class if the clone is expanded.

j_call: TRBJ2-1
d_call: .
v_call: TRBV13
clone_size: .
cdr3_nt: TGTGCCAGCAGCCGACCGGGGACCTACAATGAGCAGTTCTTC
cdr3_aa: CASSRPGTYNEQFF

j_call: TRBJ2-7
d_call: .
v_call: TRBV2
clone_size: once
cdr3_nt: TGTGCCAGCAGGGTGGCAGGGGTCGACGAGCAGTACTTC
cdr3_aa: CASRVAGVDEQYF

j_call: TRBJ1-2
d_call: TRBD1
v_call: TRBV6-5
clone_size: .
cdr3_nt: TGTGCCAGCAGTTACGGGACAGGGGGCGGCGGCTATGGCTACACCTTC
cdr3_aa: CASSYGTGGGGYGYTF

j_call: TRBJ1-2
d_call: .
v_call: TRBV5-4
clone_size: .
cdr3_nt: TGTGCCAGCAGCTTCAGACAGAGAATACACTATGGCTACACCTTC
cdr3_aa: CASSFRQRIHYGYTF

j_call: TRBJ2-3
d_call: .
v_call: TRBV15
clone_size: few
cdr3_nt: TGTGCCACCAGCATCGGAGGGGGCGACAGCTCAGATACGCAGTATTTT
cdr3_aa: CATSIGGGDSSDTQYF

j_call: TRBJ1-2
d_call: .
v_call: TRBV11-2
clone_size: .
cdr3_nt: TGTGCCAGCAGCCCCTCAGGGGACTATGGCTACACCTTC
cdr3_aa: CASSPSGDYGYTF

j_call: TRBJ2-7
d_call: .
v_call: TRBV10-3
clone_size: .
cdr3_nt: TGTGCCATCAGTGAGCAGGGCGGCTCCGTGCAGTACTTC
cdr3_aa: CAISEQGGSVQYF

j_call: TRBJ2-7
d_call: .
v_call: TRBV28
clone_size: once
cdr3_nt: TGTGCCAGCAGTCTTCCGGGACTCAGAGGAAGCTTC
cdr3_aa: CASSLPGLRGSF

j_call: TRBJ1-5
d_call: .
v_call: TRBV30
clone_size: .
cdr3_nt: TGTGCCTGGAGAGGGGGGGGCAATCAGCCCCAGCATTTT
cdr3_aa: CAWRGGGNQPQHF

j_call: TRBJ1-1
d_call: TRBD1
v_call: TRBV19
clone_size: .
cdr3_nt: TGTGCCAGTAGCCGACAGGGGGTAGGAACTGAAGCTTTCTTT
cdr3_aa: CASSRQGVGTEAFF

j_call: TRBJ1-1
d_call: .
v_call: TRBV9
clone_size: .
cdr3_nt: TGTGCCAGCAGCGTAGGTGCAGGGTCTTTTTTGAACACTGAAGCTTTCTTT
cdr3_aa: CASSVGAGSFLNTEAFF

j_call: TRBJ2-3
d_call: TRBD2
v_call: TRBV5-1
clone_size: .
cdr3_nt: TGCGCCAGCAGCTCTCCTCAACTAGCGGAAAGCACAGATACGCAGTATTTT
cdr3_aa: CASSSPQLAESTDTQYF

j_call: TRBJ2-1
d_call: TRBD1
v_call: TRBV18
clone_size: .
cdr3_nt: TGTGCCAGCTCACCAGGACAGGGGAGTAGGAATGAGCAGTTCTTC
cdr3_aa: CASSPGQGSRNEQFF

j_call: TRBJ1-2
d_call: TRBD1
v_call: TRBV30
clone_size: .
cdr3_nt: TGTGCCTGGAGTGTGGCAGGGGGAAGCTATGGCTACACCTTC
cdr3_aa: CAWSVAGGSYGYTF

j_call: TRBJ2-1
d_call: TRBD1
v_call: TRBV5-4
clone_size: .
cdr3_nt: TGTGCCAGCAGCTCAGGACAGGGGGCTTTCAATGAGCAGTTCTTC
cdr3_aa: CASSSGQGAFNEQFF

j_call: TRBJ2-1
d_call: .
v_call: TRBV19
clone_size: .
cdr3_nt: TGTGCCAGTAGTATACTACTAACGGCCACCTACAATGAGCAGTTCTTC
cdr3_aa: CASSILLTATYNEQFF

j_call: TRBJ2-5
d_call: TRBD2
v_call: TRBV19
clone_size: .
cdr3_nt: TGTGCCAGTAGTAGGAGGACTAGCGGGGTCCATCAAGAGACCCAGTACTTC
cdr3_aa: CASSRRTSGVHQETQYF

j_call: TRBJ1-2
d_call: .
v_call: TRBV24-1
clone_size: once
cdr3_nt: TGTGCCACCAGTGACCCCGACAAAGACTATGGCTACACCTTC
cdr3_aa: CATSDPDKDYGYTF

j_call: TRBJ1-6
d_call: TRBD1
v_call: TRBV5-1
clone_size: .
cdr3_nt: TGCGCCAGCAGCCCGGGACAGTCTAATTCACCCCTCCACTTT
cdr3_aa: CASSPGQSNSPLHF

j_call: TRBJ2-3
d_call: TRBD2
v_call: TRBV10-3
clone_size: .
cdr3_nt: TGTGCCATCTGGGATCCGGGACTAGCGGGGGGAGCGCAGTATTTT
cdr3_aa: CAIWDPGLAGGAQYF

j_call: TRBJ1-4
d_call: TRBD1
v_call: TRBV7-9
clone_size: once
cdr3_nt: TGTGCCAGCAGCTTAATAGACAGGGCCACTAATGAAAAACTGTTTTTT
cdr3_aa: CASSLIDRATNEKLFF

j_call: TRBJ1-1
d_call: .
v_call: TRBV19
clone_size: .
cdr3_nt: TGTGCCAGTAGTCCTCCTTTGGGGAAGGGGCCTGGAGCTTTCTTT
cdr3_aa: CASSPPLGKGPGAFF

j_call: TRBJ1-2
d_call: .
v_call: TRBV5-6
clone_size: .
cdr3_nt: TGTGCCAGCAAGAACCCCGCAGGGCCAAACTATGGCTACACCTTC
cdr3_aa: CASKNPAGPNYGYTF

j_call: TRBJ2-7
d_call: TRBD1
v_call: TRBV27
clone_size: .
cdr3_nt: TGTGCCAGCAGTAGTAGAGGGACAGCGATCCTCTACGAGCAGTACTTC
cdr3_aa: CASSSRGTAILYEQYF

j_call: TRBJ1-2
d_call: .
v_call: TRBV6-2/TRBV6-3
clone_size: .
cdr3_nt: TGTGCCAGCAGTAGGACAGCGGTTGGCCCTAGTCCGGGCTACACCTTC
cdr3_aa: CASSRTAVGPSPGYTF

j_call: TRBJ2-7
d_call: .
v_call: TRBV6-2/TRBV6-3
clone_size: .
cdr3_nt: TGTGCCAGCAGTGTAGCGACCTCCTACGAGCAGTACTTC
cdr3_aa: CASSVATSYEQYF

j_call: TRBJ1-3
d_call: TRBD1
v_call: TRBV4-1
clone_size: once
cdr3_nt: TGCGCCAGCAGCCAAGAGCGACAGGGGAACACCATATATTTT
cdr3_aa: CASSQERQGNTIYF

j_call: TRBJ2-1
d_call: .
v_call: TRBV7-9
clone_size: .
cdr3_nt: TGTGCCAGCAGCTCAACAGGGGGGGATTACAATGAGCAGTTCTTC
cdr3_aa: CASSSTGGDYNEQFF

j_call: TRBJ1-2
d_call: .
v_call: TRBV13
clone_size: .
cdr3_nt: TGTGCCAGCAGCTTAGGCAGGGCGTTTAAAGGCTACACCTTC
cdr3_aa: CASSLGRAFKGYTF

j_call: TRBJ2-5
d_call: TRBD1
v_call: TRBV10-3
clone_size: .
cdr3_nt: TGTGCCATCAGTGAGTCATGGGACAGGGAGGGCCAAGAGACCCAGTACTTC
cdr3_aa: CAISESWDREGQETQYF

j_call: TRBJ1-1
d_call: .
v_call: TRBV7-3
clone_size: .
cdr3_nt: TGTGCCAGCAGCCGCACAACAAACACTGAAGCTTTCTTT
cdr3_aa: CASSRTTNTEAFF

j_call: TRBJ1-2
d_call: TRBD1
v_call: TRBV4-1
clone_size: .
cdr3_nt: TGCGCCAGCAGCCACCAAGTGGGGACAGGCTATGGCTACACCTTC
cdr3_aa: CASSHQVGTGYGYTF

j_call: TRBJ2-3
d_call: TRBD2
v_call: TRBV28
clone_size: .
cdr3_nt: TGTGCCAGCAGTTCATTTTTGGGACTAGCAACAGATACGCAGTATTTT
cdr3_aa: CASSSFLGLATDTQYF

j_call: TRBJ1-1
d_call: TRBD1
v_call: TRBV29-1
clone_size: once
cdr3_nt: TGCAGCGGAACCCGGGACAGGGGATCTGAAGCTTTCTTT
cdr3_aa: CSGTRDRGSEAFF

j_call: TRBJ1-1
d_call: TRBD1
v_call: TRBV5-1
clone_size: .
cdr3_nt: TGCGCCAGCAGCCTAGGACAGGGAGGCACTGAAGCTTTCTTT
cdr3_aa: CASSLGQGGTEAFF

j_call: TRBJ1-3
d_call: TRBD1
v_call: TRBV9
clone_size: .
cdr3_nt: TGTGCCAGCAGCGGACCCGGGACAGTATTGGGCACCATATATTTT
cdr3_aa: CASSGPGTVLGTIYF

j_call: TRBJ2-1
d_call: TRBD2
v_call: TRBV7-9
clone_size: .
cdr3_nt: TGTGCCAGCAGCTTGACTAGCTTCCTAGAGAGGGATGAGCAGTTCTTC
cdr3_aa: CASSLTSFLERDEQFF

j_call: TRBJ2-3
d_call: TRBD2
v_call: TRBV30
clone_size: .
cdr3_nt: TGTGCCTGGAGTGCCCTAGCGGGTATCACAGATACGCAGTATTTT
cdr3_aa: CAWSALAGITDTQYF

j_call: TRBJ1-1
d_call: .
v_call: TRBV21-1
clone_size: few
cdr3_nt: TGTGCCAGCAGCAAACTAATAAAGAACACTGAAGCTTTCTTT
cdr3_aa: CASSKLIKNTEAFF

j_call: TRBJ1-2
d_call: .
v_call: TRBV20-1
clone_size: .
cdr3_nt: TGCAGTGCCGGACATGGAGTGGGCTACACCTTC
cdr3_aa: CSAGHGVGYTF

j_call: TRBJ1-4
d_call: TRBD1
v_call: TRBV3-1/TRBV3-2
clone_size: .
cdr3_nt: TGTGCCAGCAGCCGCACCAGGGACAGTAATGAAAAACTGTTTTTT
cdr3_aa: CASSRTRDSNEKLFF

j_call: TRBJ2-7
d_call: TRBD1
v_call: TRBV4-2
clone_size: .
cdr3_nt: TGTGCCAGCAGCCAGGACTGGACAGGGGCCTACGAGCAGTACTTC
cdr3_aa: CASSQDWTGAYEQYF

j_call: TRBJ1-1
d_call: TRBD1
v_call: TRBV5-8
clone_size: .
cdr3_nt: TGTGCCAGCAGCTTGATGGGACAGATGAACACTGAAGCTTTCTTT
cdr3_aa: CASSLMGQMNTEAFF

j_call: TRBJ1-1
d_call: .
v_call: TRBV5-3
clone_size: medium-sized
cdr3_nt: TGTGCCAGAAGCTTTCAGGGGAGCCCTGAAGCTTTCTTT
cdr3_aa: CARSFQGSPEAFF

j_call: TRBJ2-1
d_call: TRBD2
v_call: TRBV11-1
clone_size: .
cdr3_nt: TGTGCCAGCAGCTCAAGCGGGGGGGCTCAAAATGAGCAGTTCTTC
cdr3_aa: CASSSSGGAQNEQFF

j_call: TRBJ2-1
d_call: TRBD2
v_call: TRBV19
clone_size: .
cdr3_nt: TGTGCCAGTAGTGGGGGGGAAACTTCCTACAATGAGCAGTTCTTC
cdr3_aa: CASSGGETSYNEQFF

j_call: TRBJ1-2
d_call: .
v_call: TRBV7-9
clone_size: .
cdr3_nt: TGTGCCAGCAGCTTTTTGGAGGGGGGCTACACCTTC
cdr3_aa: CASSFLEGGYTF

j_call: TRBJ1-5
d_call: .
v_call: TRBV2
clone_size: .
cdr3_nt: TGTGCCAGCATGGTAGAAAGAGATAGCAATCAGCCCCAGCATTTT
cdr3_aa: CASMVERDSNQPQHF

j_call: TRBJ2-7
d_call: .
v_call: TRBV11-2
clone_size: .
cdr3_nt: TGTGCCACGGGGGGCACGTCCTACGAGCAGTACTTC
cdr3_aa: CATGGTSYEQYF

j_call: TRBJ2-5
d_call: TRBD1
v_call: TRBV6-5
clone_size: .
cdr3_nt: TGTGCCAGCAAGGCAGGGGGCACGGAGACCCAGTACTTC
cdr3_aa: CASKAGGTETQYF

j_call: TRBJ2-3
d_call: TRBD2
v_call: TRBV7-9
clone_size: .
cdr3_nt: TGTGCCAGCAGCTTAGGGCTAGCGGGGTCTAGCACAGATACGCAGTATTTT
cdr3_aa: CASSLGLAGSSTDTQYF

j_call: TRBJ2-3
d_call: TRBD2
v_call: TRBV19
clone_size: .
cdr3_nt: TGTGCCAGTAGTGCAGGGACTAGCGGGTGGATAGATACGCAGTATTTT
cdr3_aa: CASSAGTSGWIDTQYF

j_call: TRBJ1-5
d_call: TRBD1
v_call: TRBV27
clone_size: .
cdr3_nt: TGTGCCAGCAGTTTAGGACAGGGGTTCAATCAGCCCCAGCATTTT
cdr3_aa: CASSLGQGFNQPQHF

j_call: TRBJ1-2
d_call: .
v_call: TRBV20-1
clone_size: once
cdr3_nt: TGCAGTGCTAGTGCTGACTGGACTTCGGGCTACACCTTC
cdr3_aa: CSASADWTSGYTF

j_call: TRBJ1-1
d_call: .
v_call: TRBV6-5
clone_size: .
cdr3_nt: TGTGCCAGCAGTTTATACAGCGGCCTAGGGACTGAAGCTTTCTTT
cdr3_aa: CASSLYSGLGTEAFF